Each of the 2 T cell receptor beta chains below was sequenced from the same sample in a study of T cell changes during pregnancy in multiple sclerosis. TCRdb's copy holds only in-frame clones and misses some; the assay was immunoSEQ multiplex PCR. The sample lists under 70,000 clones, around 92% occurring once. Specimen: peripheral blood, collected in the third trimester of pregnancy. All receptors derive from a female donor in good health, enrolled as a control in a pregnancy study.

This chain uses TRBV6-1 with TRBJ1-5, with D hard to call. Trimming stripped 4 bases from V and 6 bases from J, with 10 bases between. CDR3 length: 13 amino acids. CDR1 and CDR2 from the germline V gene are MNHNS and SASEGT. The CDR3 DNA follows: TGTGCCAGCAGTGGAGGGTTCAGTCAGCCCCAGCATTTT. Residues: CASSGGFSQPQHF.

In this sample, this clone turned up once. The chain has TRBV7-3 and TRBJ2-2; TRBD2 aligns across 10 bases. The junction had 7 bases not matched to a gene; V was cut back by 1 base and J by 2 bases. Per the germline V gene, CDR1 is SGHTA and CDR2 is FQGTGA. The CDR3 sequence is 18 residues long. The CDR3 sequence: CASSLKVTSGTNTGELFF. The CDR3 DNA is TGTGCCAGCAGCTTAAAGGTCACTAGCGGGACCAACACCGGGGAGCTGTTTTTT. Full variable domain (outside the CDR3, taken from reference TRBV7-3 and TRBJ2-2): GAGVSQTPSNKVTEKGKYVELRCDPISGHTALYWYRQSLGQGPEFLIYFQGTGAADDSGLPNDRFFAVRPEGSVSTLKIQRTERGDSAVYLCASSLKVTSGTNTGELFFGEGSRLTVL.